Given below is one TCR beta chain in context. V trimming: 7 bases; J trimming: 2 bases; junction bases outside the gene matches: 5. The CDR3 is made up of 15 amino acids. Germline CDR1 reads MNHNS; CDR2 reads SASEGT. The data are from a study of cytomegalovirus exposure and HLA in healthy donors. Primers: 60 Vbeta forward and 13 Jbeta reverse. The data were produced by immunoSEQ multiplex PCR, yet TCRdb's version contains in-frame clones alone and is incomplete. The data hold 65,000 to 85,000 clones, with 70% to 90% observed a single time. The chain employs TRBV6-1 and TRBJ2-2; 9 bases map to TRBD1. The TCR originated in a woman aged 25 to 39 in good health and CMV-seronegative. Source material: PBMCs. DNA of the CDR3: TGTGCCAGCATTAAGGACAGGGGTAACACCGGGGAGCTGTTTTTT. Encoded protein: CASIKDRGNTGELFF.